One and the same sample provided the 4 T cell receptor beta chains below, sequenced in a study of blood T cells in healthy people across ages. With a J-beta primer mix and a sample-barcoded 5' primer, a second PCR ran about 7 to 11 cycles. In TCRdb, the 5' RACE reads were re-called with MiXCR into one record per CDR3 protein. The table lists fewer than 1,200,000 distinct CDR3 sequences, about 25% of them singletons, with around 0.7% in the top ten. These data were also reused for a study on T cells of mothers and their children.

Sequenced material: blood. Receptor source: a girl aged 2-9 years in good health.

Only a few counts were recorded for this clonotype. The junction departs from germline at one end; a sequencing error may be responsible. The chain combines TRBV6-5 with TRBJ2-3; no definite D call. The CDR3 consists of 11 residues. The germline gives CDR1 MNHEY, CDR2 SVGAGI. CDR3 loop: CASQEADAQYF. For the CDR3, the DNA is TGTGCCAGCCAGGAAGCAGATGCGCAGTATTTT.

V is TRBV7-2 and J is TRBJ2-1; TRBD2 is a possible D gene (6 bases). The CDR3 has 12 amino acids. With 3 bases removed from V and 14 bases from J, the gap between germline ends came to 14 bases. Germline CDR1 is SGHTA and CDR2 is FQGNSA. The CDR3 protein is CASSFPGLHEFF. The DNA for the CDR3 is TGTGCCAGCAGCTTCCCGGGACTCCATGAGTTCTTC.

This clonotype was detected a few times. The rearrangement joins TRBV7-6 to TRBJ2-5, with 13 bases matching TRBD2. Trimming at V came to 5 bases and at J to 2 bases, leaving 5 bases not matched to a gene. The germline CDR1 and CDR2 sequences are SGHVS and FNYEAQ. The CDR3 loop spans 16 amino acids. As DNA, the CDR3 is TGTGCCAGCAGCCAAGGACTAGCGGGGGCACAAGAGACCCAGTACTTC. Translation: CASSQGLAGAQETQYF. The full variable domain, in which reference TRBV7-6 and TRBJ2-5 provide the parts outside the CDR3, is GAGVSQSPRYKVTKRGQDVALRCDPISGHVSLYWYRQALGQGPEFLTYFNYEAQQDKSGLPNDRFSAERPEGSISTLTIQRTEQRDSAMYRCASSQGLAGAQETQYFGPGTRLLVL.

The gene calls are TRBV12-3 or TRBV12-4 and TRBJ2-5; tentatively, D is TRBD2 (6 bases). The CDR3 has 15 residues. The V end was cut by 1 base, the J end by 5 bases, with 14 bases between. The CDR3 region is CASSLVASVGETQYF. DNA for the CDR3: TGTGCCAGCAGTTTAGTGGCTAGCGTAGGGGAGACCCAGTACTTC.